Sequencing of this TCR beta chain was carried out in a study of OX40 agonist ivuxolimab in advanced cancers. Measured with immunoSEQ multiplex PCR; TCRdb has only the in-frame clones, and not every one. The sample holds about 36,000 clones, approximately 81% seen once. Regarding the study as a whole: What antigens the expanded peripheral T cells recognized was never established.

V lost 6 bases, J lost 4 bases, and 10 bases stayed unmatched. The V gene's germline CDR1 is SGHVS and CDR2 FQNEAQ. The CDR3 is made up of 16 amino acids. A word on this clone: No antigen is known for it.

Sequencing used CD4+ or CD8+ T cells sorted from blood, obtained in a trial of the OX40 agonist ivuxolimab. The sequence derives from an adult with an advanced solid tumor such as melanoma, head and neck, liver or kidney cancer. The chain combines TRBV7-8 with TRBJ2-7, with TRBD1 matching over 12 bases. CDR3 in DNA: TGTGCCAGCAGACTAGACCCGGGACAGGGGGCGTACGAGCAGTACTTC. Protein product: CASRLDPGQGAYEQYF. Using reference TRBV7-8 and TRBJ2-7 for the parts outside the CDR3, the full variable domain is GAGVSQSPRYKVAKRGQDVALRCDPISGHVSLFWYQQALGQGPEFLTYFQNEAQLDKSGLPSDRFFAERPEGSVSTLKIQRTQQEDSAVYLCASRLDPGQGAYEQYFGPGTRLTVT.